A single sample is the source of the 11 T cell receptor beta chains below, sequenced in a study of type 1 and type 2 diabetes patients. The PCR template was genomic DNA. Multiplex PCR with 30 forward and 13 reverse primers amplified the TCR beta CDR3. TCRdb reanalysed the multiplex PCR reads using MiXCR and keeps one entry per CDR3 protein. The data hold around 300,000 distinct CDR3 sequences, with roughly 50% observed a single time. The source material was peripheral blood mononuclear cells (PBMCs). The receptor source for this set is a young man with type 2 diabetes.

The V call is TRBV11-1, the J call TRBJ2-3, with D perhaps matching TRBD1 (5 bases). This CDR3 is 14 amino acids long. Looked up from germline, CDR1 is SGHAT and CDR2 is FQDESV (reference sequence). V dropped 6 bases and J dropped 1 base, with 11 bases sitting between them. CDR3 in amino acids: CASRPQGRTDTQYF. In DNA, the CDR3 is TGTGCCAGCAGACCTCAGGGTCGCACAGATACGCAGTATTTT.

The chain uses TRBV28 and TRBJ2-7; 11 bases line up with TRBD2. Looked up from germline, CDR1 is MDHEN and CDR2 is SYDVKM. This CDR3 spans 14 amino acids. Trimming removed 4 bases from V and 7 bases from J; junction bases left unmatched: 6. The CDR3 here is CASSSRLAGREQYF. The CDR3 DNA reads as TGTGCCAGCAGTTCAAGACTAGCGGGACGAGAGCAGTACTTC.

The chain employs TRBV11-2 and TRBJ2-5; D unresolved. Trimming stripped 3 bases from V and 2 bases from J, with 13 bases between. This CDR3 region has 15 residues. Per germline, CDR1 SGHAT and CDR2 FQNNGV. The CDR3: CASSFPFGQQETQYF. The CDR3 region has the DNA TGTGCCAGCAGCTTTCCTTTTGGGCAGCAAGAGACCCAGTACTTC.

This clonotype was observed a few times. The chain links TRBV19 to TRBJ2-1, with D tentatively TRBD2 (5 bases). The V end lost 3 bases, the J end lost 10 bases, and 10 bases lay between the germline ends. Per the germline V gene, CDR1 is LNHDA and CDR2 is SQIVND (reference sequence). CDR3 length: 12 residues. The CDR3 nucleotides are TGTGCCAGTAGTATTGACCGAGGGGAGCAGTTCTTC. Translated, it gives CASSIDRGEQFF.

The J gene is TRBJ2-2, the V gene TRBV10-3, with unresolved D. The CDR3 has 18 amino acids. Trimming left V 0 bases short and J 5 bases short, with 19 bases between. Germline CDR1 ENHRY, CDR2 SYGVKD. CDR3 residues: CAISESNNGRSLTGELFF. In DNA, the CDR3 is TGTGCCATCAGTGAGTCTAACAACGGACGGAGCTTAACCGGGGAGCTGTTTTTT.

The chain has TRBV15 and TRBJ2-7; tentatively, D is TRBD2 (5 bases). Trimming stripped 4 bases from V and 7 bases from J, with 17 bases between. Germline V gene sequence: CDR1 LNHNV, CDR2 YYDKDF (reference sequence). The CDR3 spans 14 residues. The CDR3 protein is CATSNPGSYNEQYF. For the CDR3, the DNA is TGTGCCACCAGCAACCCGGGAAGCTACAATGAGCAGTACTTC. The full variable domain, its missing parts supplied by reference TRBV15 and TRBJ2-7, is DAMVIQNPRYQVTQFGKPVTLSCSQTLNHNVMYWYQQKSSQAPKLLFHYYDKDFNNEADTPDNFQSRRPNTSFCFLDIRSPGLGDTAMYLCATSNPGSYNEQYFGPGTRLTVT.

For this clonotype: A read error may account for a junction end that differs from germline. The CDR3, as DNA: TGTGCCAGCAGCTCCCCAGTCGACAGGGCGAACACCGGGGGGCTGTTTTTT. It encodes CASSSPVDRANTGGLFF. This chain connects TRBV7-3 to TRBJ2-2, with a possible D match to TRBD1 (7 bases). The CDR3 has 17 amino acids. Germline CDR1 is SGHTA and CDR2 is FQGTGA.

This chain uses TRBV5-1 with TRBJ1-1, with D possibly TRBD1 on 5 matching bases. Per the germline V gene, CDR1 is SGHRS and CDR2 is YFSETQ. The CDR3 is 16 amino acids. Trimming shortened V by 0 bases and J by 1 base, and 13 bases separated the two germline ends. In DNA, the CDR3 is TGCGCCAGCAGCTTGGAATTAGGGCAGGGGAACACTGAAGCTTTCTTT. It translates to CASSLELGQGNTEAFF.

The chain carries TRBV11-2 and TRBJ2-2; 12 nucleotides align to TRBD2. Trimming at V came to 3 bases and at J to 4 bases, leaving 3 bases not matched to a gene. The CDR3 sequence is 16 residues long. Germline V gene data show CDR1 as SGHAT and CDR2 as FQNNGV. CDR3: CASSFRLAGATGELFF. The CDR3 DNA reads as TGTGCCAGCAGCTTTAGACTAGCGGGAGCCACCGGGGAGCTGTTTTTT.

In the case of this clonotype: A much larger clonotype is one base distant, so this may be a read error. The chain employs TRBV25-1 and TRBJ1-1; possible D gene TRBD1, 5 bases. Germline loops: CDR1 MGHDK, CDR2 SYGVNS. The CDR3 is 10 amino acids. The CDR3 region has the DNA TGTGCCACCTCGGACACTGGAGCTTTCTTT. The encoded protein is CATSDTGAFF.

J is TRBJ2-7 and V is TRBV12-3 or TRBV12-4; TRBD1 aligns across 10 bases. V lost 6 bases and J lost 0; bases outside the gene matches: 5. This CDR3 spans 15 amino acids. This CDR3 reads CASSTTGGTSYEQYF. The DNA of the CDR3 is TGTGCCAGCAGCACGACAGGGGGCACCTCCTACGAGCAGTACTTC.